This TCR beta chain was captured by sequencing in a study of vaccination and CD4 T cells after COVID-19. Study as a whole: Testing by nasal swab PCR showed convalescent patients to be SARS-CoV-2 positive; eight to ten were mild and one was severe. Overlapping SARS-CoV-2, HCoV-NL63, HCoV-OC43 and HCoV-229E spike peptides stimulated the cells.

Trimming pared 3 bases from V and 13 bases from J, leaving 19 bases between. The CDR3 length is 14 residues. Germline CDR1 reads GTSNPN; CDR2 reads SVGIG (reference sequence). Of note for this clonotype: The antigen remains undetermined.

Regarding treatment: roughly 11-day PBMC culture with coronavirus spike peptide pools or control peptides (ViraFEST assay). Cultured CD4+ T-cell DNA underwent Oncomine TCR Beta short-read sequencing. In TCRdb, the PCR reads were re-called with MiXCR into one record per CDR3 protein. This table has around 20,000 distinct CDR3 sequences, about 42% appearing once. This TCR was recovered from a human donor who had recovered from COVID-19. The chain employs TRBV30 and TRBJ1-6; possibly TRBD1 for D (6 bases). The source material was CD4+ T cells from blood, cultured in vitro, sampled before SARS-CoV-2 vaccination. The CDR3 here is CAWSGTPGSGPLHF. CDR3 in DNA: TGTGCCTGGAGCGGGACACCCGGGTCTGGTCCCCTCCACTTT.